This record concerns one T cell receptor (beta chain) sequence. Its target is not known. Germline CDR1 reads SGHTA; CDR2 reads FQGNSA. J lost 2 bases, V lost 6 bases, and 7 bases had no gene match. CDR3 length equals 16 residues. Treatment specified: 19 received Ad26.COV2.S at low or high dose, single or two shots; about 5 received placebo; per-sample allocation not given. Repertoires come from day 63 after the first vaccine or placebo injection. Vaccination employed an Ad26 vector expressing the Wuhan-strain SARS-CoV-2 spike. Profiling relied on immunoSEQ multiplex PCR, and the TCRdb table lists in-frame clones only, not all of them. Altogether a few hundred thousand clones are present, over 75% being singletons, with the ten largest covering 12%. The entry originates in a study of Ad26.COV2.S vaccination and SARS-CoV-2 variants. At the level of the study: Intramuscular Ad26.COV2.S at 5x10^10 or 1x10^11 viral particles.

The study's findings and limits: Among vaccine recipients, spike-specific TCR breadth exceeded that of placebo recipients.

This rearrangement joins TRBV7-2 to TRBJ2-6; 7 bases agree with TRBD2. The specimen comprised peripheral blood, sampled in a trial of Ad26.COV2.S vaccine versus placebo. This TCR was recovered from a person between 18 and 65 years old who received the Ad26.COV2.S COVID-19 vaccine or a placebo. CDR3 DNA sequence: TGTGCCAGCAGTTATTTTGGGGGGGCTGGGGCCAACGTCCTGACTTTC. Its translation: CASSYFGGAGANVLTF.